This TCR beta chain was documented in a study of response to subunit inactivated influenza vaccine. Whole-study results and caveats: Each seasonal influenza vaccination recruits few new T cells, the authors suggested.

The V gene's germline CDR1 is SGHTA and CDR2 FQGNSA. This CDR3 has 15 residues. With 1 base removed from V and 1 base from J, the gap between germline ends came to 10 bases. This clonotype was seen ten or more times. Its target is not known. TCRdb ran MiXCR on the RT-PCR reads and lists one entry per CDR3 protein. The profile covers about half a million distinct CDR3 sequences, with about 7.6% appearing a single time and roughly 13% taken by the ten largest. Source: PBMCs from blood, taken about 23 months after vaccination. The rearrangement uses TRBV7-2 and TRBJ1-1, with a weak D call TRBD1 (5 bases). The sequence came from a man in his fifties or sixties who received an inactivated influenza vaccine. The CDR3 nucleotides read TGTGCCAGCAGCTTAGTACGTGGGGGGAACACTGAAGCTTTCTTT. Translation: CASSLVRGGNTEAFF.